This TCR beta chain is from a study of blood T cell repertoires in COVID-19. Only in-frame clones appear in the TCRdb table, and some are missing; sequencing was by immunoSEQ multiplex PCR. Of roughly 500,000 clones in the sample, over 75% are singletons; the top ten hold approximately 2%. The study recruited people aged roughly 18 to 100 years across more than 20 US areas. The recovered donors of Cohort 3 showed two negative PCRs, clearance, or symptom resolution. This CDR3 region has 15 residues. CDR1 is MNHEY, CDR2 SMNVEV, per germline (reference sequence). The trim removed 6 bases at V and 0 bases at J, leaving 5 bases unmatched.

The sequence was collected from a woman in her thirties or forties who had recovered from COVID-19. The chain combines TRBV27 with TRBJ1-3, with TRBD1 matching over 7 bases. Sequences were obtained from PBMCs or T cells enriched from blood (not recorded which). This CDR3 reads CASRGDSYSGNTIYF. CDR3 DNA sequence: TGTGCCAGCAGGGGGGACAGCTACTCTGGAAACACCATATATTTT.